The 7 T cell receptor beta chains given below trace back to one sample, sequenced in a study of CD8 T cells in ankylosing spondylitis. TCRdb re-called the 5' RACE reads with MiXCR, one entry per CDR3 protein. The sample lists just over 350,000 distinct CDR3 sequences; 20% were seen once. The material sequenced was blood, either unsorted or a sorted T cell fraction (not recorded which). Receptor source: a male donor with ankylosing spondylitis or in good health (not recorded which).

The rearrangement joins TRBV15 to TRBJ2-5; a weak D match, TRBD2 (6 bases). The CDR3 is 14 residues long. Germline lookup yields CDR1 LNHNV and CDR2 YYDKDF (reference sequence). The V and J ends lost 2 bases and 5 bases respectively, with 12 bases between them. This CDR3 reads CATSRLALWETQYF. The CDR3 DNA reads as TGTGCCACCAGCAGACTAGCGCTCTGGGAGACCCAGTACTTC.

This clonotype was observed many times. This chain joins TRBV24-1 and TRBJ2-1; D uncertain. With 4 bases removed from V and 0 bases from J, the gap between germline ends came to 12 bases. The CDR3 spans 16 residues. CDR1 and CDR2 (germline): KGHDR, SFDVKD. CDR3 amino acids: CATSESGRSSYNEQFF. CDR3 coding DNA: TGTGCCACCAGTGAGTCCGGACGGAGCTCCTACAATGAGCAGTTCTTC.

This chain links TRBV6-5 with TRBJ2-2; TRBD2 matches 8 bases. Looked up from germline, CDR1 is MNHEY and CDR2 is SVGAGI. The CDR3 is made up of 15 amino acids. V lost 3 bases, J lost 4 bases, and 4 bases stayed unmatched. The CDR3 DNA sequence: TGTGCCAGCAGTTATAGCGGGGTTGGCACCGGGGAGCTGTTTTTT. It encodes CASSYSGVGTGELFF.

This clonotype was counted between two and nine times. This chain links TRBV20-1 with TRBJ1-1; D unclear. Trimming pared 3 bases from V and 3 bases from J, leaving 8 bases between. The germline CDR1 and CDR2 sequences are DFQATT and SNEGSKA (reference sequence). The CDR3 runs to 12 residues. CDR3 in amino acids: CSASVRDTEAFF. For the CDR3, the DNA is TGCAGTGCTAGTGTCCGGGACACTGAAGCTTTCTTT.

This clonotype was seen more than once but under ten times. CDR3 protein: CASSQDTRLLEQYF. In nucleotides, the CDR3 is TGCGCCAGCAGCCAAGATACCAGGCTACTCGAGCAGTACTTC. This rearrangement joins TRBV4-1 to TRBJ2-7; no reliable D call. V shed 0 bases and J shed 6 bases, with 12 bases lying between them. The germline V gene encodes CDR1 MGHRA and CDR2 YSYEKL. The CDR3 runs to 14 residues.

The chain couples TRBV6-5 to TRBJ1-3; no firm D call. V was clipped by 0 bases and J by 2 bases, with 8 bases between them. The CDR3 sequence is 15 residues long. The germline CDR1 and CDR2 sequences are MNHEY and SVGAGI. CDR3 nucleotide sequence: TGTGCCAGCAGTTACTCGCCCGTCCCTGGAAACACCATATATTTT. Its translation is CASSYSPVPGNTIYF.

This clonotype was observed a handful of times. The V gene is TRBV24-1, the J gene TRBJ2-1, with D perhaps TRBD1 (6 bases). Germline loops: CDR1 KGHDR, CDR2 SFDVKD. Trimming stripped 2 bases from V and 6 bases from J, with 19 bases between. The CDR3 has 17 residues. The CDR3 loop reads CATSDWGDRTFGNEQFF. The CDR3 DNA reads TGTGCCACCAGTGATTGGGGTGACAGGACTTTTGGCAATGAGCAGTTCTTC.